What follows describes a single T cell receptor beta chain. This clonotype was seen ten or more times. What this receptor recognizes is not known. Base qualities are missing; no much larger clone stands one base away. This entry comes from a study of identical twins (dated by TCRdb to the mid-2010s). With respect to the entire study: To test whether fetal clonotypes persist, the study used deep sequencing on TCR alpha and beta repertoires from monozygotic twins, unrelated adults of various ages, and cord blood. To rule out contamination, the twin experiments were replicated at different times with different library preparation protocols.

General study outcomes and caveats: In monozygotic twins, out-of-frame TCR alpha sharing was systematically underestimated by recombination models, although the models agreed with sharing between unrelated individuals. Compared with coincidental sharing between unrelated individuals, an excess of low generation-probability sequences was observed among out-of-frame TCR alpha sequences shared between twins. Invariant T cells such as MAIT and iNKT could partly confound zero-insertion analyses, although diverse VJ usage argued against such confounding for most clonotypes. A weaker excess of twin sharing was found in beta out-of-frame sequences because the signal-to-noise ratio was lowered by fewer shared sequences. Because the same donors could not be followed over many years, the conclusions depended on cross-sectional statistical analysis. Abundant cord blood beta clonotypes carried fewer insertions; young adult naive repertoires showed a weaker similar trend, while memory repertoires showed none.

V and J are trimmed by 8 bases and 12 bases, and the gene matches miss 8 bases of the junction. In the germline V gene, CDR1 corresponds to MNHEY and CDR2 to SVGEGT. The CDR3 goes from the cysteine to the phenylalanine over 12 residues. CDR3 DNA is the only sequence kept; it has 36 bases, read in frame from the first base. Only healthy Caucasian donors were included. The twin cohort consisted of three pairs of female monozygotic twins, all aged roughly 18 to 29 years. Peripheral blood mononuclear cells were used as the source from which RNA for TCR libraries was isolated. The receptor library was made with 5' RACE. Reads for this sample came from an Illumina HiSeq 2000. Template switching introduced a universal primer binding site; the final cDNA contained a unique molecular identifier, enabling accurate counting of TCR cDNA molecules. Specific primers in the conserved constant-segment region were used to synthesize first-strand cDNA for the TCR alpha and beta chains. Each cDNA library was double barcoded, with a SMART-Mk sample barcode plus Illumina barcodes, to control for contamination. TruSeq adapter sequences, together with Illumina sample barcodes, were added in two successive PCR steps. The Illumina HiSeq platform was used with custom primers to sequence TCR alpha and beta cDNA libraries. From the authors' description of their analysis: Unique molecular identifiers were extracted from raw reads with MiGEC, and CDR3 positions were determined with MiXCR. Recombination models were inferred per individual with the repgenHMM and IGoR tools using an EM algorithm. The tcR package in R was used for shared clonotype analysis, with sharing normalized by the product of cloneset sizes. To study raw recombination without the effects of thymic and clonal selection, out-of-frame nonproductive sequences were analyzed. TCRdb reprocessing: public reads trimmed at Q25 with fastp, clones called with MiXCR, in-frame beta chains kept. Every CDR3 protein is listed once, alongside the most common genes and DNA of its rows. V and J calls and clone size were set by TCRdb, not the authors. This sample has about 720,000 distinct CDR3 sequences in its table, and about 9.4% of those were observed once. The ten most abundant clones make up approximately 0.89% of the sample.

These same records also appear under a second study, on yellow fever vaccine responses in identical twins. That second report states: According to the authors, in identical twins the way T cells responded to vaccination appeared partly convergent and partly personalized. The study precisely tracked vaccine-responding T cell clones in identical twins.

Source material: PBMCs. The chain employs TRBV6-2 or TRBV6-3 and TRBJ2-1; a stretch of 9 junction bases matches TRBD1. This receptor was taken from a young woman in good health. The sequenced DNA is TGTGCCAGCGGTCCCGGGACAGGGACGCAGTTCTTC. Its translation is CASGPGTGTQFF.